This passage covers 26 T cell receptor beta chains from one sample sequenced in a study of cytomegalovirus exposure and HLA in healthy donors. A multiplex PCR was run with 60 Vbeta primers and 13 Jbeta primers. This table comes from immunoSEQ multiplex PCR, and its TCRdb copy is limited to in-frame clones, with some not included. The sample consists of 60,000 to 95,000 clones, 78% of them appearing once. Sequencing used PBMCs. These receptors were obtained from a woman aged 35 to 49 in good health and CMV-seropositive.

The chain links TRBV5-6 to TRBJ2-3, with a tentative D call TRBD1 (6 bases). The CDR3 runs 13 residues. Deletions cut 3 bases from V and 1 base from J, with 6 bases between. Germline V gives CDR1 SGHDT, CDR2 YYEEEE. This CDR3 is CASSSGGTDTQYF. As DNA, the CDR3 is TGTGCCAGCAGCTCAGGGGGCACAGATACGCAGTATTTT.

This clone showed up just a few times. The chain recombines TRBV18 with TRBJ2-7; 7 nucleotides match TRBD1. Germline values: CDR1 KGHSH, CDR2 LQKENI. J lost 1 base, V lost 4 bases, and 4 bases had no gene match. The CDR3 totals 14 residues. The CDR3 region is CASSRGQQSYEQYF. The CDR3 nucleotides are TGTGCCAGCTCACGGGGACAGCAGTCCTACGAGCAGTACTTC.

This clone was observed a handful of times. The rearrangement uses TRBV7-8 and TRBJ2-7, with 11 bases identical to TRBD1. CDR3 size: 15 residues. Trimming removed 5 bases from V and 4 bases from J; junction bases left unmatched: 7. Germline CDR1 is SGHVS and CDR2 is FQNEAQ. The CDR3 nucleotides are TGTGCCAGCAGCCCGTGGGACAGGGGGTTTTACGAGCAGTACTTC. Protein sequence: CASSPWDRGFYEQYF.

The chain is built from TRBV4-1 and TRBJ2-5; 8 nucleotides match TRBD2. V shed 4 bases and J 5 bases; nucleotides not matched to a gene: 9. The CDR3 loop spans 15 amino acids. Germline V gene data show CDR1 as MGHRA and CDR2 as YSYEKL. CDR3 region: CASSRFGGAMETQYF. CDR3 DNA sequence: TGCGCCAGCAGCCGGTTCGGGGGGGCAATGGAGACCCAGTACTTC.

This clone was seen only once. CDR3 residues: CASSPRPAGALEQYF. In DNA, the CDR3 is TGTGCCAGCAGCCCACGCCCAGCGGGGGCCCTCGAGCAGTACTTC. The chain carries TRBV9 and TRBJ2-7; the match to TRBD2 covers 8 bases. Per germline, CDR1 SGDLS and CDR2 YYNGEE. The CDR3 loop spans 15 amino acids. V trimming: 4 bases; J trimming: 6 bases; junction bases outside the gene matches: 12.

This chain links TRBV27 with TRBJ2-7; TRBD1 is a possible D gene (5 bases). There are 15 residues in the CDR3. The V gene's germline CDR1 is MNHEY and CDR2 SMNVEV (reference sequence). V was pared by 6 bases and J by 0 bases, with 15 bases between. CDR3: CASRYQGMSSYEQYF. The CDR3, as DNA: TGTGCCAGCAGGTATCAGGGAATGAGCTCCTACGAGCAGTACTTC.

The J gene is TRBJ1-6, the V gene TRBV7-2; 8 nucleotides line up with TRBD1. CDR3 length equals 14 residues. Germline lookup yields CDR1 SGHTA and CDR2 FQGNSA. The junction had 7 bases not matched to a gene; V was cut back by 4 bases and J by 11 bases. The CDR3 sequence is CASSSGQERTPLHF. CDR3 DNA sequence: TGTGCCAGCAGCTCGGGACAGGAAAGGACACCCCTCCACTTT.

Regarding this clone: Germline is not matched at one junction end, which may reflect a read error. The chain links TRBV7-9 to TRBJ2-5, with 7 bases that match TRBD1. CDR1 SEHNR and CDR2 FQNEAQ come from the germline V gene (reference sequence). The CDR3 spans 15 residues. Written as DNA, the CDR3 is TGTTCCAGCAGCAGTTCGGACAGGCCCCAAGAGACCCAGTACTTC. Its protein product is CSSSSSDRPQETQYF.

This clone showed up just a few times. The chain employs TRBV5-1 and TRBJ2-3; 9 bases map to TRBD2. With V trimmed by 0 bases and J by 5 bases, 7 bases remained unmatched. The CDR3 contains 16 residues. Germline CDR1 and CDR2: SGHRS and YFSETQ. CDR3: CASSLGFGGGVDTQYF. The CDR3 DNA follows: TGCGCCAGCAGCTTGGGGTTCGGCGGGGGGGTAGATACGCAGTATTTT.

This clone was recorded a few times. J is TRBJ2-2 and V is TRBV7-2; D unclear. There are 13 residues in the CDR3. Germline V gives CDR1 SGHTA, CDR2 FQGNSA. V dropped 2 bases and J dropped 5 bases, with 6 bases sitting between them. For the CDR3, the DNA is TGTGCCAGCAGCTTAATTCCGACCGGGGAGCTGTTTTTT. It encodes CASSLIPTGELFF.

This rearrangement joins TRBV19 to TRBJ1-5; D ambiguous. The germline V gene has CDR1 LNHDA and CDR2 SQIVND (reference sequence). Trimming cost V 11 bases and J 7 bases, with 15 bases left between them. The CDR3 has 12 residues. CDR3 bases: TGTGCCTCCCACGGGCCGGGGCAGCCCCAGCATTTT. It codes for CASHGPGQPQHF. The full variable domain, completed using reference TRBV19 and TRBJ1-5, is DGGITQSPKYLFRKEGQNVTLSCEQNLNHDAMYWYRQDPGQGLRLIYYSQIVNDFQKGDIAEGYSVSREKKESFPLTVTSAQKNPTAFYLCASHGPGQPQHFGDGTRLSIL.

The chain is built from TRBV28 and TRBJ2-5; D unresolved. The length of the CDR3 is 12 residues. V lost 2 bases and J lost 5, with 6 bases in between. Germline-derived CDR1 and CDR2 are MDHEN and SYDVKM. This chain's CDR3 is CASSLARETQYF. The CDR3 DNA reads TGTGCCAGCAGTTTAGCCAGGGAGACCCAGTACTTC.

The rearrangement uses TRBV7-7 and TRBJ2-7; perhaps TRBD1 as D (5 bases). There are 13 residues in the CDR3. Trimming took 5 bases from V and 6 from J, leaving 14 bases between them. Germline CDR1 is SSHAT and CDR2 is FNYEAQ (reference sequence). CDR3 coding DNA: TGTGCCAGCAGCCCATCGACAGAAGGCGAGCAGTACTTC. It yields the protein CASSPSTEGEQYF.

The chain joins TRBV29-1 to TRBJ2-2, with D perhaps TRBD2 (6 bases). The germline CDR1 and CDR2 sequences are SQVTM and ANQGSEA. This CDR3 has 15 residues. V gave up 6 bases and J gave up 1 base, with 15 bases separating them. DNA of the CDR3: TGCAGCGTCGAATATGCCGGGAGGAACACCGGGGAGCTGTTTTTT. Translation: CSVEYAGRNTGELFF.

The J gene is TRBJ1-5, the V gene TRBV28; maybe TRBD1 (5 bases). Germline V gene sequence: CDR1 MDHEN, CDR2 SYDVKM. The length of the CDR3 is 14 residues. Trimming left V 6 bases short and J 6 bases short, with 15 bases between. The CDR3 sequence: CASRPQGEGQPQHF. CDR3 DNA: TGTGCCAGCAGGCCCCAGGGCGAAGGTCAGCCCCAGCATTTT. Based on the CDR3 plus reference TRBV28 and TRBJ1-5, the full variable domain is DVKVTQSSRYLVKRTGEKVFLECVQDMDHENMFWYRQDPGLGLRLIYFSYDVKMKEKGDIPEGYSVSREKKERFSLILESASTNQTSMYLCASRPQGEGQPQHFGDGTRLSIL.

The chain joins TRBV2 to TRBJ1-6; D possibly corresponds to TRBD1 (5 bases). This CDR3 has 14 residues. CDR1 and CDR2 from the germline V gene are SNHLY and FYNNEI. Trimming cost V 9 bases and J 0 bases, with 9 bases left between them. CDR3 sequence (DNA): TGTGCCAGGGAGGGGAGCTCCTATAATTCACCCCTCCACTTT. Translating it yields CAREGSSYNSPLHF.

CDR3 DNA sequence: TGTGCCAGCAGCTTGAACGGGGGGGCCGGCACCGGGGAGCTGTTTTTT. This codes for CASSLNGGAGTGELFF. This chain links TRBV11-3 with TRBJ2-2; 8 nucleotides line up with TRBD2. CDR1 and CDR2 from the germline V gene are SGHNT and YENEEA. The CDR3 extends over 16 amino acids. V lost 3 bases, J lost 4 bases, and 7 bases stayed unmatched.

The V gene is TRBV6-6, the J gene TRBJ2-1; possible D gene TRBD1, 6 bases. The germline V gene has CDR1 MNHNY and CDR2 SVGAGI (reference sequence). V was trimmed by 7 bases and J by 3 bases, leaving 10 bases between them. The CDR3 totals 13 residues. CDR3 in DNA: TGTGCCAGCACCAAGGACAGCTACAATGAGCAGTTCTTC. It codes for CASTKDSYNEQFF.

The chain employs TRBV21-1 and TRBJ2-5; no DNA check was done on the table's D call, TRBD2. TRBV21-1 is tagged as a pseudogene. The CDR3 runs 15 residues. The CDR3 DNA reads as TGTGCCAGCAGCAAATATCTAGCGGGGGGAGAGACCCAGTACTTC. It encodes CASSKYLAGGETQYF.

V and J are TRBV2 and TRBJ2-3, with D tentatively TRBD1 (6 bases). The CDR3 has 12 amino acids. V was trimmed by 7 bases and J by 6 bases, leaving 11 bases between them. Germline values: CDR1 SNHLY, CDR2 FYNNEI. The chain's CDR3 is CASNPQGDTQYF. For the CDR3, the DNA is TGTGCCAGCAACCCGCAGGGGGATACGCAGTATTTT.

As DNA, the CDR3 is TGTGCCAGCAGCCCTCCCGGAGGGAGCCTTTATAGCAATCAGCCCCAGCATTTT. Its translation is CASSPPGGSLYSNQPQHF. V is TRBV7-8 and J is TRBJ1-5; D not certain. The germline V gene encodes CDR1 SGHVS and CDR2 FQNEAQ. CDR3 length: 18 amino acids. The V and J ends lost 5 bases and 0 bases respectively, with 20 bases between them. The variable domain in full, completed from reference TRBV7-8 and TRBJ1-5, reads GAGVSQSPRYKVAKRGQDVALRCDPISGHVSLFWYQQALGQGPEFLTYFQNEAQLDKSGLPSDRFFAERPEGSVSTLKIQRTQQEDSAVYLCASSPPGGSLYSNQPQHFGDGTRLSIL.

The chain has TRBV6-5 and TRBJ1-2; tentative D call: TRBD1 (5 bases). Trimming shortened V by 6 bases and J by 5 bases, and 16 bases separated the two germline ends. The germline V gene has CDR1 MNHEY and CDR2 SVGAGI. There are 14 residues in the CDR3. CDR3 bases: TGTGCCAGCAGCCCCGACAGAAAGTGGTATGGCTACACCTTC. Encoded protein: CASSPDRKWYGYTF.

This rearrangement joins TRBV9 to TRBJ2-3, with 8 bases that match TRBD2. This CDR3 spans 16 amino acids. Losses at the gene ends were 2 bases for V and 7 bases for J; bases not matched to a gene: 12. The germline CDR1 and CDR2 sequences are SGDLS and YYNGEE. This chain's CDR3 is CASSVLAGTLTYTQYF. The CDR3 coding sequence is TGTGCCAGCAGCGTCTTAGCGGGGACCCTCACGTATACGCAGTATTTT.

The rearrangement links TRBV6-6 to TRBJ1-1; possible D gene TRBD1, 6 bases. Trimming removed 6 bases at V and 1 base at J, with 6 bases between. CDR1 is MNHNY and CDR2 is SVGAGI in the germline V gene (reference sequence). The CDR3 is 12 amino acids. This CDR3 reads CASRDRNTEAFF. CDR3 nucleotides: TGTGCCAGCAGGGACAGGAACACTGAAGCTTTCTTT.

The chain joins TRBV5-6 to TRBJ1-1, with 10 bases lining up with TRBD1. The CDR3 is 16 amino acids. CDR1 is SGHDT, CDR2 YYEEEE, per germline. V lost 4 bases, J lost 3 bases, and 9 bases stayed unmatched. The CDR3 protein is CASSPRDRGSHTEAFF. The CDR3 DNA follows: TGTGCCAGCAGCCCGCGGGACAGGGGCTCCCACACTGAAGCTTTCTTT.

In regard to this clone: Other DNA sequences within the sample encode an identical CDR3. CDR3 loop: CASSLGTPRTDTQYF. The CDR3 DNA sequence: TGTGCCAGCAGCTTAGGGACACCGCGCACAGATACGCAGTATTTT. V usage is TRBV7-2 and J usage is TRBJ2-3, with a weak D call TRBD1 (5 bases). The CDR3 has 15 residues. Germline CDR1 reads SGHTA; CDR2 reads FQGNSA. Trimming pared 1 base from V and 1 base from J, leaving 9 bases between.